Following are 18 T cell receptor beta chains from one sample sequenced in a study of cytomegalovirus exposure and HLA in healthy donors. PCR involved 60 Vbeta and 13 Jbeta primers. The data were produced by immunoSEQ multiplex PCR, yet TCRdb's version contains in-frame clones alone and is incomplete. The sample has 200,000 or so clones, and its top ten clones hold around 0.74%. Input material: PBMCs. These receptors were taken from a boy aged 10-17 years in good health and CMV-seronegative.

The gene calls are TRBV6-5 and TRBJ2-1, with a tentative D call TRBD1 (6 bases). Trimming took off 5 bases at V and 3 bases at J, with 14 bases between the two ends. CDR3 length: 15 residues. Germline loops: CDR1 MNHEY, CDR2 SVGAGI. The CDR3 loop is CASSGRTVYYNEQFF. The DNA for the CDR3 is TGTGCCAGCAGTGGCAGGACAGTATACTACAATGAGCAGTTCTTC.

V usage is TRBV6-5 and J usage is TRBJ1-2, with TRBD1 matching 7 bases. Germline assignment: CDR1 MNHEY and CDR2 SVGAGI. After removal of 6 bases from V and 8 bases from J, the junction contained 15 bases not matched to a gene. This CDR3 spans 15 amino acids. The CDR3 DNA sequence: TGTGCCAGCAGCAATCCAAACAGGGGAAGTTGGGGCTACACCTTC. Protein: CASSNPNRGSWGYTF.

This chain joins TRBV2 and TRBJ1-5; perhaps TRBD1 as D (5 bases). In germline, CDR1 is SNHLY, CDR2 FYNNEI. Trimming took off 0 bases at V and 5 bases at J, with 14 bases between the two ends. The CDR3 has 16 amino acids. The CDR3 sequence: CASSEALRQYDQPQHF. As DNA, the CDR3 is TGTGCCAGCAGTGAAGCGCTTCGACAGTATGATCAGCCCCAGCATTTT.

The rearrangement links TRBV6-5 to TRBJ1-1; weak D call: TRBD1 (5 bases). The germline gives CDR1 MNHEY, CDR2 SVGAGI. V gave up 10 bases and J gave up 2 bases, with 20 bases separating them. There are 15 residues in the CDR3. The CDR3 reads CATAWSRAGNTEAFF. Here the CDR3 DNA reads TGTGCCACAGCATGGTCCAGGGCCGGAAACACTGAAGCTTTCTTT.

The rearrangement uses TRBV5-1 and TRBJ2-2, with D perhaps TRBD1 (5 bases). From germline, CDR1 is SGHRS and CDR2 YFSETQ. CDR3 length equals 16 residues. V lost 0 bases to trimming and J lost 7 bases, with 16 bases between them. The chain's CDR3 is CASSLARTQKGGELFF. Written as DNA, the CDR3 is TGCGCCAGCAGCTTGGCTCGGACACAGAAAGGCGGGGAGCTGTTTTTT.

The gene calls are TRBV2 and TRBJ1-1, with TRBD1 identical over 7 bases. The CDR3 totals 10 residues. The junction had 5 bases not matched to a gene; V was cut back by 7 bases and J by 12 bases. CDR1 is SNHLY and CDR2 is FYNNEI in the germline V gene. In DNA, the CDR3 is TGTGCCAGCACAGACAGGGACCCTTTCTTT. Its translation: CASTDRDPFF.

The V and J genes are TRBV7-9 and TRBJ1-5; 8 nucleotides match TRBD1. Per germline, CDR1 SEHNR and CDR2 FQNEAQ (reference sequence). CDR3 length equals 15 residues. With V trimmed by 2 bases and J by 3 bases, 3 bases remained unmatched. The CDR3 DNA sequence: TGTGCCAGCAGCTTATCGCAGGGGGCCAATCAGCCCCAGCATTTT. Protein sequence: CASSLSQGANQPQHF.

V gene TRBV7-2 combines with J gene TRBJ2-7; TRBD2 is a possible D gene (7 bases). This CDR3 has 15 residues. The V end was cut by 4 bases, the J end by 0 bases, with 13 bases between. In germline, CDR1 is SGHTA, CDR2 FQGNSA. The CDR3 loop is CASSSTGRVSYEQYF. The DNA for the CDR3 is TGTGCCAGCAGCTCTACAGGGAGGGTCTCCTACGAGCAGTACTTC.

DNA for the CDR3: TGTGCCAGCAGCGCGGGACAGGGGGTAGACACTGAAGCTTTCTTT. This translates into CASSAGQGVDTEAFF. The V and J genes are TRBV9 and TRBJ1-1, with 11 bases identical to TRBD1. Looked up from germline, CDR1 is SGDLS and CDR2 is YYNGEE. The CDR3 length is 15 residues. V lost 3 bases, J lost 3 bases, and 4 bases stayed unmatched.

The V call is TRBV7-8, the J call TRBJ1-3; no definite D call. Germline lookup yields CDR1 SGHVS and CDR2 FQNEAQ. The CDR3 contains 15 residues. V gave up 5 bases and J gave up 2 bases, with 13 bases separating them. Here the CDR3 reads CASSHTRVTGNTIYF. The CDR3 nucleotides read TGTGCCAGCAGCCACACACGGGTTACTGGAAACACCATATATTTT.

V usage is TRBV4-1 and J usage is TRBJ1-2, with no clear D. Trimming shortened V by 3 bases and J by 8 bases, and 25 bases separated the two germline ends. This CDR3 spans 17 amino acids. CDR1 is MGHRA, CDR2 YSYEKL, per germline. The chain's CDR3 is CASSHPPVWIPREGYTF. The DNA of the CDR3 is TGCGCCAGCAGCCACCCCCCCGTGTGGATCCCAAGGGAGGGCTACACCTTC.

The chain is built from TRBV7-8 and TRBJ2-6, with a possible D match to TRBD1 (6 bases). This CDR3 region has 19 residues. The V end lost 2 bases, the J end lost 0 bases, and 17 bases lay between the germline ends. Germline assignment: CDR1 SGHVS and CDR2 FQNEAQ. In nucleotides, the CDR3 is TGTGCCAGCAGCTTAATTGGCGGACAGCGTAGCTCTGGGGCCAACGTCCTGACTTTC. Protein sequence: CASSLIGGQRSSGANVLTF.

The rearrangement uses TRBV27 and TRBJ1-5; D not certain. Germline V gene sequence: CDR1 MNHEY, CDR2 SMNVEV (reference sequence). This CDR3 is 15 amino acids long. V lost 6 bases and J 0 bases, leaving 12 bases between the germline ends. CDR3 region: CASSQTDPSNQPQHF. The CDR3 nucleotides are TGTGCCAGCAGCCAAACAGACCCTAGCAATCAGCCCCAGCATTTT.

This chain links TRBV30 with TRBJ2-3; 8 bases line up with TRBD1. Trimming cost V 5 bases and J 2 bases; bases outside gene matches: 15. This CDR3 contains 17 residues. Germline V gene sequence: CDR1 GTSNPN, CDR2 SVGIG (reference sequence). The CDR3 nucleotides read TGTGCCTGGCTCCACCGGCTCGGGACAGGACTCACAGATACGCAGTATTTT. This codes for CAWLHRLGTGLTDTQYF.

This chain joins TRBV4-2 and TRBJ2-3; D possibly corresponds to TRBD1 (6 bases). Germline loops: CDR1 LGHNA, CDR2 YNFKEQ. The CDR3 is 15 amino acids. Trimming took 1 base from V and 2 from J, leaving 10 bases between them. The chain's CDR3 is CASSQGWTDTDTQYF. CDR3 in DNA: TGTGCCAGCAGCCAAGGGTGGACAGACACAGATACGCAGTATTTT.

The CDR3 loop is CASSLAGARQLHSGANVLTF. In DNA, the CDR3 is TGCGCCAGCAGCTTGGCCGGAGCTCGGCAGCTACACTCTGGGGCCAACGTCCTGACTTTC. J is TRBJ2-6 and V is TRBV5-1, with D unclear. Germline loops: CDR1 SGHRS, CDR2 YFSETQ. The CDR3 consists of 20 residues. With 0 bases removed from V and 0 bases from J, the gap between germline ends came to 19 bases.

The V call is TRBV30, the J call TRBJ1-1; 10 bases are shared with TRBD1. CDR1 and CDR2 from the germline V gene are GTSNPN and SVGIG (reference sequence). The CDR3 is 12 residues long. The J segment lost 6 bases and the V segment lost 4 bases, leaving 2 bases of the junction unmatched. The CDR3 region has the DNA TGTGCCTGGAAAGGGACAGGGGCTGAAGCTTTCTTT. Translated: CAWKGTGAEAFF.

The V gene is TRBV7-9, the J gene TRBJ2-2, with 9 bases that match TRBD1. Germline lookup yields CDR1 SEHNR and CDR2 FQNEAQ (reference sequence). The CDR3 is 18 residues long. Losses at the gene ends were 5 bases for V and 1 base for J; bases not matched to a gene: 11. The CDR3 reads CASSPRASGQGNTGELFF. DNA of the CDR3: TGTGCCAGCAGCCCAAGGGCATCGGGACAGGGGAACACCGGGGAGCTGTTTTTT. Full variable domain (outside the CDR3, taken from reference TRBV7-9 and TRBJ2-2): DTGVSQNPRHKITKRGQNVTFRCDPISEHNRLYWYRQTLGQGPEFLTYFQNEAQLEKSRLLSDRFSAERPKGSFSTLEIQRTEQGDSAMYLCASSPRASGQGNTGELFFGEGSRLTVL.